The TCR beta chain described here comes from a study of shared T cell receptors in the human thymus. V was clipped by 10 bases and J by 10 bases, with 7 bases between them. CDR1 is MDHEN, CDR2 SYDVKM, per germline. The CDR3 spans 8 residues. Repertoires were generated with immunoSEQ multiplex PCR, while TCRdb's copy carries only in-frame clones and drops some. The sample contains roughly 500,000 clones, around 82% of which appear only once. A further study also used this sample, focusing on human thymus T cells. From that paper: Surgeons resected thymus tissue during corrective heart surgery.

The material sequenced was thymocytes. V usage is TRBV28 and J usage is TRBJ1-1, with unresolved D. The TCR comes from a boy younger than two with a congenital heart defect. CDR3 nucleotides: TGTGCCACCTGGAGAGCTTTCTTT. Its protein is CATWRAFF.